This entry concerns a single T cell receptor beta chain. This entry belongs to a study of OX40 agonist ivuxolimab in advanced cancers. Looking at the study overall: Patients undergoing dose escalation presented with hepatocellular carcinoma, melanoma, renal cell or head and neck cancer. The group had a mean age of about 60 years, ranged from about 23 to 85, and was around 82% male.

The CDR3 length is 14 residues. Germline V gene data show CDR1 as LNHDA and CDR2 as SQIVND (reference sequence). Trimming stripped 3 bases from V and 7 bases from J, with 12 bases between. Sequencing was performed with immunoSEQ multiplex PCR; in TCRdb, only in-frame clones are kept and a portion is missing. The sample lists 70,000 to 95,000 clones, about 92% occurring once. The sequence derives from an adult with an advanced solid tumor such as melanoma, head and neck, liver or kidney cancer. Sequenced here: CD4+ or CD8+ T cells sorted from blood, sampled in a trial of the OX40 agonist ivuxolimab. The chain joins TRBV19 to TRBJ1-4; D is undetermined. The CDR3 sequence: CASSIPPYGEKLFF. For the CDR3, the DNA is TGTGCCAGTAGTATTCCCCCTTATGGTGAAAAACTGTTTTTT.